The 32 T cell receptor beta chains presented below share a single source sample, sequenced in a study of vaccination effects on CD4 cells after COVID-19. These receptors are not linked to any known antigen. This table comes from immunoSEQ multiplex PCR, and its TCRdb copy is limited to in-frame clones, with some not included. Of tens of thousands of clones in the sample, about 70% were seen once. In the ViraFEST assay, antigen-specific CD4+ clonotypes were identified by expansion after peptide-pool stimulation. With approximately 10 days of culture completed, CD4+ T cells were isolated. Vaccine recipients, nucleocapsid antibody negative, had no prior SARS-CoV-2 infection. Specimen: CD4+ T cells from PBMCs cultured with HCoV-NL63 spike peptides, collected before COVID-19 vaccination. These TCRs come from a human donor who received a COVID-19 vaccine.

This clone appeared a few times. J is TRBJ1-1 and V is TRBV11-1; 8 bases map to TRBD1. Looked up from germline, CDR1 is SGHAT and CDR2 is FQDESV (reference sequence). Losses at the gene ends were 5 bases for V and 4 bases for J; bases not matched to a gene: 6. The CDR3 has 14 residues. CDR3 DNA: TGTGCCAGCAGCGTCGGGACAGGCGCCACTGAAGCTTTCTTT. Residues: CASSVGTGATEAFF.

The gene calls are TRBV5-8 and TRBJ2-2; 9 bases are shared with TRBD1. The trim removed 4 bases at V and 3 bases at J, leaving 7 bases unmatched. Per the germline V gene, CDR1 is SGHTS and CDR2 is YDEGEE. The CDR3 has 16 residues. Written as DNA, the CDR3 is TGTGCCAGCAGCGCAGGACAGGGGATACACACCGGGGAGCTGTTTTTT. Encoded protein: CASSAGQGIHTGELFF.

The chain uses TRBV29-1 and TRBJ1-4; 7 bases agree with TRBD1. The germline V gene has CDR1 SQVTM and CDR2 ANQGSEA. This CDR3 region has 14 residues. Trimming removed 3 bases from V and 2 bases from J; junction bases left unmatched: 3. CDR3 bases: TGCAGCGTTGACCTGACAGGGACTAATGAAAAACTGTTTTTT. Encoded protein: CSVDLTGTNEKLFF.

This clone was seen more than once but under ten times. The V gene is TRBV2, the J gene TRBJ2-1; D may correspond to TRBD1 or TRBD2 (5 bases each). V dropped 4 bases and J dropped 1 base, with 5 bases sitting between them. The CDR3 has 13 residues. Germline loops: CDR1 SNHLY, CDR2 FYNNEI. Here the CDR3 DNA reads TGTGCCAGCAGTGGGGGGTCCTACAATGAGCAGTTCTTC. It specifies CASSGGSYNEQFF.

The chain uses TRBV28 and TRBJ1-5; TRBD1 aligns across 7 bases. The V gene's germline CDR1 is MDHEN and CDR2 SYDVKM. The CDR3 sequence is 14 residues long. Trimming removed 7 bases from V and 4 bases from J; junction bases left unmatched: 7. CDR3 region: CASTEDRVNQPQHF. For the CDR3, the DNA is TGTGCCAGCACCGAAGACAGGGTTAATCAGCCCCAGCATTTT. Full variable domain (missing parts from reference TRBV28 and TRBJ1-5): DVKVTQSSRYLVKRTGEKVFLECVQDMDHENMFWYRQDPGLGLRLIYFSYDVKMKEKGDIPEGYSVSREKKERFSLILESASTNQTSMYLCASTEDRVNQPQHFGDGTRLSIL.

This chain joins TRBV3-1 (or the pseudogene TRBV3-2) and TRBJ1-1; D perhaps matches TRBD1 (5 bases). The germline V gene has CDR1 LGHDT and CDR2 YNNKEL (reference sequence). The CDR3 covers 15 residues. The germline V and J ends were trimmed by 0 bases and 4 bases, with 12 bases remaining between them. The DNA for the CDR3 is TGTGCCAGCAGCCAAGATTGGCAGGGAATCACTGAAGCTTTCTTT. It codes for CASSQDWQGITEAFF.

This chain uses TRBV2 with TRBJ2-2, with 11 bases that match TRBD1. This CDR3 region has 17 residues. Germline V gives CDR1 SNHLY, CDR2 FYNNEI. After removal of 11 bases from V and 2 bases from J, the junction contained 13 bases not matched to a gene. The CDR3 loop is CAGGGRTGGFNTGELFF. The DNA for the CDR3 is TGTGCCGGCGGGGGCCGGACAGGGGGCTTCAACACCGGGGAGCTGTTTTTT.

V is TRBV5-8 and J is TRBJ2-1; weak D call: TRBD2 (5 bases). This CDR3 contains 15 residues. The V and J ends lost 4 bases and 0 bases respectively, with 11 bases between them. Germline CDR1 and CDR2: SGHTS and YDEGEE. For the CDR3, the DNA is TGTGCCAGCAGCGGCGGGTACAGCTCCTACAATGAGCAGTTCTTC. This sequence encodes CASSGGYSSYNEQFF.

The chain couples TRBV18 to TRBJ1-1; perhaps TRBD1 as D (6 bases). CDR1 KGHSH and CDR2 LQKENI come from the germline V gene. Trimming shortened V by 3 bases and J by 5 bases, and 19 bases separated the two germline ends. This CDR3 comprises 16 residues. The CDR3 loop is CASSPAGGALGTEAFF. In nucleotides, the CDR3 is TGTGCCAGCTCACCCGCGGGGGGGGCCTTGGGTACTGAAGCTTTCTTT.

The rearrangement links TRBV6-1 to TRBJ2-1, with D tentatively TRBD2 (6 bases). From germline, CDR1 is MNHNS and CDR2 SASEGT. The CDR3 has 15 amino acids. Trimming stripped 3 bases from V and 8 bases from J, with 17 bases between. In DNA, the CDR3 is TGTGCCAGCAGTGACCGGGACCGGGGGAGGCATGAGCAGTTCTTC. This gives the protein CASSDRDRGRHEQFF.

The rearrangement uses TRBV6-5 and TRBJ2-6, with a possible D match to TRBD1 (6 bases). V gave up 4 bases and J gave up 2 bases, with 9 bases separating them. Germline lookup yields CDR1 MNHEY and CDR2 SVGAGI. This CDR3 is 15 amino acids long. The CDR3 DNA follows: TGTGCCAGCAGTTCCCCAGGGGCTGGGGCCAACGTCCTGACTTTC. Its protein is CASSSPGAGANVLTF.

This chain joins TRBV5-1 and TRBJ2-3, with D possibly TRBD1 on 6 matching bases. Germline CDR1 SGHRS, CDR2 YFSETQ. V was cut by 2 bases and J by 0 bases, with 13 bases left in between. There are 16 residues in the CDR3. The CDR3 bases are TGCGCCAGCAGCTTATCGGGACACTCTAGCACAGATACGCAGTATTTT. Protein: CASSLSGHSSTDTQYF.

This rearrangement joins TRBV6-2 or TRBV6-3 to TRBJ2-1; D ambiguous. The CDR3 extends over 13 amino acids. Trimming stripped 2 bases from V and 4 bases from J, with 6 bases between. The V gene's germline CDR1 is MNHEY and CDR2 SVGEGT. This CDR3 reads CASSYVGYNEQFF. The CDR3 DNA is TGTGCCAGCAGTTACGTGGGGTACAATGAGCAGTTCTTC.

This clone has only a few counts. V and J are TRBV24-1 and TRBJ2-1, with D unclear. The V gene's germline CDR1 is KGHDR and CDR2 SFDVKD. V dropped 0 bases and J dropped 4 bases, with 6 bases sitting between them. The CDR3 is made up of 14 amino acids. Written as DNA, the CDR3 is TGTGCCACCAGTGATTTGACCAGATACAATGAGCAGTTCTTC. Encoded protein: CATSDLTRYNEQFF.

This clone was counted between two and nine times. The V and J genes are TRBV27 and TRBJ2-3; D ambiguous. V shed 4 bases and J shed 12 bases, with 11 bases lying between them. CDR3 size: 11 residues. Germline V gives CDR1 MNHEY, CDR2 SMNVEV (reference sequence). The CDR3 region has the DNA TGTGCCAGCAGTTCCCAGAGAGGACAGTATTTT. Translating gives CASSSQRGQYF.

V gene TRBV3-1 (or the pseudogene TRBV3-2) combines with J gene TRBJ2-2, with 8 bases fitting TRBD2. Trimming at V came to 2 bases and at J to 1 base, leaving 3 bases not matched to a gene. The CDR3 runs to 16 residues. Germline values: CDR1 LGHDT, CDR2 YNNKEL (reference sequence). The CDR3 DNA follows: TGTGCCAGCAGCCAACCCCGGGGGGGGAACACCGGGGAGCTGTTTTTT. It is translated as CASSQPRGGNTGELFF.

The rearrangement uses TRBV5-1 and TRBJ1-1; D might be TRBD1 (5 bases). The CDR3 contains 16 residues. Germline V CDR1 and CDR2: SGHRS, YFSETQ. V was shortened by 4 bases and J by 6 bases, with 22 bases between the two germline ends. This CDR3 is CASSPGGVSDGAEAFF. The CDR3 DNA reads TGCGCCAGCAGCCCTGGGGGGGTCTCAGACGGGGCTGAAGCTTTCTTT.

The J gene is TRBJ2-1, the V gene TRBV7-2; D gene ambiguous. Trimming left V 5 bases short and J 1 base short, with 15 bases between. Germline-derived CDR1 and CDR2 are SGHTA and FQGNSA. This CDR3 is 16 amino acids long. The DNA of the CDR3 is TGTGCCAGCAGCCAGACACCCGCAGCGTCCTACAATGAGCAGTTCTTC. Translating gives CASSQTPAASYNEQFF.

This sequence joins TRBV7-2 and TRBJ1-1; the D is unclear. This CDR3 is 15 amino acids long. Germline-derived CDR1 and CDR2 are SGHTA and FQGNSA. The ends were cut back, 5 bases at V and 2 bases at J, with 15 bases in the middle. The CDR3: CASSALPTVNTEAFF. The CDR3, as DNA: TGTGCCAGCAGCGCCCTTCCGACTGTCAACACTGAAGCTTTCTTT.

The J gene is TRBJ1-2, the V gene TRBV6-5, with TRBD1 identical over 11 bases. The trim removed 7 bases at V and 4 bases at J, leaving 8 bases unmatched. The germline gives CDR1 MNHEY, CDR2 SVGAGI. The CDR3 loop spans 15 amino acids. The CDR3 loop reads CASMFTGTGGYGYTF. In DNA form, the CDR3 reads TGTGCCAGCATGTTCACCGGGACAGGGGGCTATGGCTACACCTTC.

The chain links TRBV3-1 (or the pseudogene TRBV3-2) to TRBJ1-6; D not resolved. Trimming removed 0 bases at V and 10 bases at J, with 7 bases between. The CDR3 is made up of 13 amino acids. Per the germline V gene, CDR1 is LGHDT and CDR2 is YNNKEL (reference sequence). CDR3 protein: CASSQEEGSPLHF. CDR3 DNA: TGTGCCAGCAGCCAAGAGGAGGGCTCACCCCTCCACTTT.

The chain links TRBV12-5 to TRBJ2-1; no definite D call. This CDR3 is 17 amino acids long. The V gene lost 0 bases and the J gene lost 0 bases, with 12 bases spanning the gap. Germline V CDR1 and CDR2: LGHNT, FRNRAP. Here the CDR3 DNA reads TGTGCTAGTGGTTTGGTAAGTTTTGATACCTCCTACAATGAGCAGTTCTTC. As protein: CASGLVSFDTSYNEQFF.

J is TRBJ1-4 and V is TRBV18; no reliable D call. V was clipped by 1 base and J by 5 bases, with 11 bases between them. The CDR3 runs to 15 residues. The germline V gene has CDR1 KGHSH and CDR2 LQKENI. CDR3 protein: CASSPQKGPNEKLFF. The CDR3 DNA is TGTGCCAGCTCACCACAGAAAGGGCCAAATGAAAAACTGTTTTTT.

This clone was picked up a small number of times. The chain joins TRBV7-2 to TRBJ2-7; no reliable D call. Trimming took off 3 bases at V and 0 bases at J, with 6 bases between the two ends. CDR1 SGHTA and CDR2 FQGNSA come from the germline V gene. The CDR3 is 13 residues long. The CDR3 spells CASSFAPSYEQYV. In nucleotides, the CDR3 is TGTGCCAGCAGCTTCGCCCCCTCCTACGAGCAGTACGTC.

The gene calls are TRBV2 and TRBJ1-6, with unresolved D. Trimming took off 2 bases at V and 7 bases at J, with 12 bases between the two ends. The germline CDR1 and CDR2 sequences are SNHLY and FYNNEI. The CDR3 loop spans 15 amino acids. CDR3 region: CASSEFLKENSPLHF. The DNA of the CDR3 is TGTGCCAGCAGTGAATTCTTGAAGGAGAATTCACCCCTCCACTTT.

The chain couples TRBV19 to TRBJ1-4, with D maybe TRBD1 (5 bases). This CDR3 is built from 16 residues. Germline V lookup: CDR1 LNHDA, CDR2 SQIVND (reference sequence). V was pared by 7 bases and J by 7 bases, with 22 bases between. CDR3 sequence: CASNPRSIDGGEKLFF. CDR3 sequence (DNA): TGTGCCAGTAATCCCCGAAGTATCGACGGGGGTGAAAAACTGTTTTTT.

The gene calls are TRBV29-1 and TRBJ2-3; 7 bases align to TRBD2. After removal of 6 bases from V and 0 bases from J, the junction contained 6 bases not matched to a gene. Germline CDR1 and CDR2: SQVTM and ANQGSEA. This CDR3 has 14 residues. The DNA of the CDR3 is TGCAGCGTGCCTAGGGGAGGGAGCACAGATACGCAGTATTTT. Translating it yields CSVPRGGSTDTQYF.

The chain joins TRBV21-1 to TRBJ2-2. TRBV21-1 is given as a pseudogene. The CDR3 has 18 residues. CDR3 sequence (DNA): TGTGCCAGCAGCAAAGATAAAAAGGGGAGCCTCTACACCGGGGAGCTGTTTTTT. This sequence encodes CASSKDKKGSLYTGELFF.

The table lists this clone with a few counts. This chain links TRBV6-6 with TRBJ1-5; 7 bases map to TRBD1. V was clipped by 6 bases and J by 5 bases; unmatched bases: 4. The CDR3 sequence is 13 residues long. CDR1 and CDR2 (germline): MNHNY, SVGAGI (reference sequence). The CDR3 DNA sequence: TGTGCCAGCAGCCAAGACAGGGATCAGCCCCAGCATTTT. It translates to CASSQDRDQPQHF.

With respect to this clone: Because the CDR3's place on the DNA is in doubt, the DNA is left out and the CDR3 is given as listed by TCRdb. This sequence joins TRBV6-5 and TRBJ2-4; TRBD2 is taken as the D call from the table, unchecked against the DNA. The germline gives CDR1 MNHEY, CDR2 SVGAGI. The CDR3 sequence runs 12 residues, both termini included. CDR3: CASSFAGGSEYF.

This clone was seen only a few times. The rearrangement links TRBV2 to TRBJ1-6; 8 nucleotides match TRBD1. With V trimmed by 10 bases and J by 8 bases, 4 bases remained unmatched. Germline CDR1 reads SNHLY; CDR2 reads FYNNEI. There are 12 residues in the CDR3. In DNA form, the CDR3 reads TGTGCCACCGGACAGGGAGATTCACCCCTCCACTTT. Residues: CATGQGDSPLHF.

DNA for the CDR3: TGTGCCAGCTCACCACCTCTCGGCCCAGATACGCAGTATTTT. It yields the protein CASSPPLGPDTQYF. This chain joins TRBV18 and TRBJ2-3; D call uncertain. V was shortened by 0 bases and J by 4 bases, with 8 bases between the two germline ends. The germline V gene has CDR1 KGHSH and CDR2 LQKENI. There are 14 residues in the CDR3.